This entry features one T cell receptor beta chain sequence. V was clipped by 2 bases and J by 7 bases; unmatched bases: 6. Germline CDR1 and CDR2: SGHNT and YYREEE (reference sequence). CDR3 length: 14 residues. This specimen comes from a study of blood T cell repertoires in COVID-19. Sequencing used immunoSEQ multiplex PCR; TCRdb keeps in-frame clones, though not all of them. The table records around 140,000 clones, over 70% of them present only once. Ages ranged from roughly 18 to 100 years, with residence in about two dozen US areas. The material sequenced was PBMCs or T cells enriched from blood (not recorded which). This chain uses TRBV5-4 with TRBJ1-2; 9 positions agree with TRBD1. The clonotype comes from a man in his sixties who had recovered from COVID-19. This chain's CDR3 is CASSLQQGAGGYTF. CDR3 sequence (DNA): TGTGCCAGCAGCTTACAACAGGGGGCGGGTGGCTACACCTTC.